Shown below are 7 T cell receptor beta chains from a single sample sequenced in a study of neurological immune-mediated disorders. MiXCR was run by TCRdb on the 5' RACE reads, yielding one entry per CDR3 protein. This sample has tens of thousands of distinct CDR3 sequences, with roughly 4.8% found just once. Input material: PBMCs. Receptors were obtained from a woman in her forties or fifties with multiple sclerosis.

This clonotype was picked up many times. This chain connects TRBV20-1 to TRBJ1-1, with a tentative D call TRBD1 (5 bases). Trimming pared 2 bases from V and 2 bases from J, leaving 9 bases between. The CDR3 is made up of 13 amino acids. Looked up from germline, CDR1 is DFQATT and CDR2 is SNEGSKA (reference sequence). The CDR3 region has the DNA TGCAGTGCTAGATGGGGCGGAAACACTGAAGCTTTCTTT. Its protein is CSARWGGNTEAFF.

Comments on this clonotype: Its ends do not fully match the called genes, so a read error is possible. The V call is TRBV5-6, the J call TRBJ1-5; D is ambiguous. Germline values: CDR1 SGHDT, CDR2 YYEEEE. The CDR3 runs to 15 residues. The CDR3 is CASSSLRSSNQPQNF. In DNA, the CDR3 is TGTGCCAGCAGCTCCCTGCGGAGTAGCAATCAGCCCCAGAATTTT.

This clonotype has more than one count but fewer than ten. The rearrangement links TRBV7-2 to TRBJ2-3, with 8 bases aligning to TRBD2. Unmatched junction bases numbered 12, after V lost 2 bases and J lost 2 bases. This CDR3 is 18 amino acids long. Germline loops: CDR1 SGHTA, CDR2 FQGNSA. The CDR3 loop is CASSLSRLTSEATDTQYF. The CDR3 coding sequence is TGTGCCAGCAGCTTATCCCGACTGACTAGCGAGGCCACAGATACGCAGTATTTT.

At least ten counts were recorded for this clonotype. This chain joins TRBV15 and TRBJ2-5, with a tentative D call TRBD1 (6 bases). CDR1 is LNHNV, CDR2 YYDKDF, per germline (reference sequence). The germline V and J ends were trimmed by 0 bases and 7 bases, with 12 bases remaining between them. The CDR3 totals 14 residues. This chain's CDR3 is CATSRDRQGRTQYF. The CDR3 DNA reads TGTGCCACCAGCAGAGATCGTCAGGGGAGGACCCAGTACTTC.

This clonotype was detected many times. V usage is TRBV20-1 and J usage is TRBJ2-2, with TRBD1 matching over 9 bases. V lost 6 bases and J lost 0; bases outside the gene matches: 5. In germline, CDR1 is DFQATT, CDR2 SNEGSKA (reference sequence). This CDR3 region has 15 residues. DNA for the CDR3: TGCAGTGCGCGGACAGGGGTCGCGAACACCGGGGAGCTGTTTTTT. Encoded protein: CSARTGVANTGELFF.

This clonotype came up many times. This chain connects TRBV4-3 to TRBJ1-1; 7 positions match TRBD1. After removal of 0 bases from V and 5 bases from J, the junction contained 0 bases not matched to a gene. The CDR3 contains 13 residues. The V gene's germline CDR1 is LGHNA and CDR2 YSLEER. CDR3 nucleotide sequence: TGCGCCAGCAGCCAAGAACAGGGGACTGAAGCTTTCTTT. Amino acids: CASSQEQGTEAFF.

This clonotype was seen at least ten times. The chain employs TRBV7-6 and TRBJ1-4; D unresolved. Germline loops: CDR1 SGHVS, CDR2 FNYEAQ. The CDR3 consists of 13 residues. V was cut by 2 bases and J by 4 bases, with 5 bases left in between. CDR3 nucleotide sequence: TGTGCCAGCAGCTTAAGGGATAATGAAAAACTGTTTTTT. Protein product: CASSLRDNEKLFF.